Detailed here is one T cell receptor beta chain. The entry originates in a study of blood T cell repertoires in COVID-19. Study overall: Collection of acute and convalescent COVID-19 samples took place in the United States, Italy and Spain. PBMCs, B-cell-depleted T cells, or T cells were the source of the cDNA or gDNA that made up the material.

Authors' methods: Amplification of reference gene primers was used by the study to estimate nucleated cell counts. The table came from immunoSEQ multiplex PCR; TCRdb's copy has only in-frame clones and leaves some out. V and J calls and clone size follow that table, whereas D and trimming were derived from the DNA. The sample lists approximately 350,000 clones, around 91% seen once, with roughly 3.4% in the top ten. The source is a woman aged 18-29 years who had recovered from COVID-19. The sample comprised peripheral blood.

The CDR3 DNA reads TGTGCCAGCTCACCGATCTTGACTAGCGGGAGTTGGGATACGCAGTATTTT. Protein sequence: CASSPILTSGSWDTQYF. V and J are TRBV18 and TRBJ2-3; TRBD2 matches 12 bases. Germline lookup yields CDR1 KGHSH and CDR2 LQKENI. Trimming took 3 bases from V and 6 from J; bases not matched to a gene: 10. The CDR3 covers 17 residues.